This T cell receptor beta chain was captured by sequencing in a study of T-cell reconstitution after alpha-beta-depleted transplantation in children. General observations from the study: Day-60 TCRbeta diversity that was high in some patients was derived from surviving recipient T cells and thymic progenitors. T-cell numbers and diversity one year post-transplant derived largely from freshly generated T cells.

Construction of the TCRbeta library involved unique molecular identifiers. From the PCR reads, TCRdb called clonotypes with MiXCR, one entry per CDR3 protein. The sample records about 420,000 distinct CDR3 sequences, about a sixth being singletons. As for this clonotype: Its antigen is undetermined.

V lost 6 bases to trimming and J lost 5 bases, with 14 bases between them. Germline V lookup: CDR1 MDHEN, CDR2 SYDVKM. This CDR3 has 14 residues. This receptor was obtained from a boy in the first two years of life who had a stem cell transplant for Wiskott-Aldrich syndrome, so the T cells may come from the graft donor. The source material was PBMCs, mostly from graft donor cells, sampled 360 days after TCRalphabeta/CD19-depleted stem cell transplant. The chain uses TRBV28 and TRBJ2-1, with D perhaps assigned TRBD1 or TRBD2 (6 bases each). CDR3 residues: CASRKGGKNNEQFF. The CDR3 DNA reads as TGTGCCAGCAGGAAGGGGGGTAAGAACAATGAGCAGTTCTTC.